This T cell receptor (beta chain) was identified in a study of radiotherapy plus CTLA-4 blockade in lung cancer (dated by TCRdb to the late 2010s). The study in broad terms: Among enrolled patients, approximately 19% had an objective response and roughly 31% reached disease control.

In this study, focal radiation therapy paired with CTLA-4 blockade (ipilimumab) was tested in patients who had chemo-refractory metastatic non-small-cell lung cancer. Turning to this clone: Its antigen is unknown. Base-call qualities are not available, and no considerably larger clone is one nucleotide away.

The study at large found these results: TCR clones derived from tumors expanded in peripheral blood after treatment with radiotherapy and ipilimumab. The strongest predictors of response, as reported, were early dynamic changes in blood T cell clones along with a rise in serum interferon-beta after radiation.

Libraries were prepared through the immunoSEQ multiplex PCR assay. As stored in TCRdb, this immuneACCESS dataset retains in-frame rearrangements with V and J assigned. A fraction of the clones does not appear; measured against another copy, unresolved V genes explain less than half of the discrepancy, and the remainder lacks a known reason. The sample table contains about 120,000 clones; only one count was recorded for 78% of them. Jointly, the top ten make up 4% to 6% of the sample. There are 14 amino acids in the CDR3, from cysteine to phenylalanine inclusive. The DNA shown is the 42-base CDR3, in frame from base 1. The germline V gene provides CDR1 MNHEY and CDR2 SVGAGI. The junction shows trimming of 5 bases on V and 7 bases on J, and the gene matches do not reach 6 bases of it.

The sequences come from peripheral blood, collected from a patient treated with radiotherapy plus ipilimumab. The sequence is built from TRBV6-5 and TRBJ2-7, with 12 bases matching TRBD1. This TCR derives from a human donor with non-small cell lung cancer who had a partial response to radiotherapy plus ipilimumab. The DNA sequence is given as TGTGCCAGCAGTGACGGGACAGGGGGCCGGGAGCAGTACTTC. Its translation is CASSDGTGGREQYF.